The rows below give T cell receptor beta chains drawn from one sample of a study of shared clonotypes between healthy human individuals. Produced via immunoSEQ multiplex PCR; TCRdb's table is partial and in-frame only. The profile covers about 2 million clones, with 95% appearing a single time and 0.13% taken by the ten largest. Sequencing used naive CD4+ T cells sorted from blood. These receptors all come from a man aged 18 to 30 in good health. The CDR3 runs from the conserved cysteine through the conserved F or W. D genes are given only for firm matches. For some rows the clone size is stated as once, few or many, or as a class when expanded; others skip it.

J: TRBJ2-7; length: 15; D: NA; size: NA; V: TRBV5-1; CDR3: CASSAQGVFSYEQYF; DNA: TGCGCCAGCAGCGCACAGGGCGTGTTCTCCTACGAGCAGTACTTC
J: TRBJ2-7; length: 13; D: NA; size: many; V: TRBV5-1; CDR3: CASSWAPQGEQYF; DNA: TGCGCCAGCAGCTGGGCCCCTCAGGGGGAGCAGTACTTC
J: TRBJ1-2; length: 15; D: NA; size: NA; V: TRBV6-5; CDR3: CASTYSGQTNYGYTF; DNA: TGTGCCAGCACTTACTCCGGACAGACCAACTATGGCTACACCTTC
J: TRBJ2-7; length: 14; D: NA; size: NA; V: TRBV5-1; CDR3: CASSLDRARYEQYF; DNA: TGCGCCAGCAGCTTGGACAGGGCCCGCTACGAGCAGTACTTC
J: TRBJ2-7; length: 14; D: TRBD1; size: NA; V: TRBV14; CDR3: CASSTAPTGDEQYF; DNA: TGTGCCAGCAGCACTGCGCCAACAGGGGACGAGCAGTACTTC
J: TRBJ1-1; length: 11; D: TRBD1; size: few; V: TRBV6-5; CDR3: CASSRQGAAFF; DNA: TGTGCCAGCAGTCGGCAGGGGGCTGCTTTCTTT
J: TRBJ2-2; length: 13; D: NA; size: NA; V: TRBV28; CDR3: CASSSLNTGELFF; DNA: TGTGCCAGCAGTTCCCTAAACACCGGGGAGCTGTTTTTT
J: TRBJ2-6; length: 12; D: NA; size: NA; V: TRBV7-9; CDR3: CASHDAANVLTF; DNA: TGTGCCAGCCACGACGCGGCCAACGTCCTGACTTTC
J: TRBJ2-2; length: 16; D: NA; size: NA; V: TRBV5-4; CDR3: CASSLGGVILAGELFF; DNA: TGTGCCAGCAGCTTGGGTGGGGTCATTTTGGCCGGGGAGCTGTTTTTT
J: TRBJ1-6; length: 11; D: NA; size: NA; V: TRBV7-2; CDR3: CASSSNSPLHF; DNA: TGTGCCAGCAGCTCTAATTCACCCCTCCACTTT